A single sample is the source of the 15 T cell receptor beta chains below, sequenced in a study of cytomegalovirus exposure and HLA in healthy donors. Amplification used 60 Vbeta primers and 13 Jbeta primers. The table came from immunoSEQ multiplex PCR; TCRdb's copy has only in-frame clones and leaves some out. Here the sample spans 95,000 to 100,000 clones, 60% to 80% being singletons. The sample was PBMCs. The receptor set was obtained from a female donor in good health and CMV-seronegative.

V gene TRBV9 combines with J gene TRBJ2-1; D is ambiguous. V lost 3 bases and J 4 bases, leaving 5 bases between the germline ends. The CDR3 contains 12 residues. The V gene's germline CDR1 is SGDLS and CDR2 YYNGEE. The CDR3 DNA reads TGTGCCAGCAGCGCGCAGTACAATGAGCAGTTCTTC. Residues: CASSAQYNEQFF.

This clone has just a few counts. The V and J genes are TRBV15 and TRBJ2-5; D perhaps matches TRBD2 (6 bases). Germline loops: CDR1 LNHNV, CDR2 YYDKDF (reference sequence). Trimming pared 1 base from V and 1 base from J, leaving 16 bases between. The CDR3 is 17 amino acids. CDR3: CATSRGSAGTAQETQYF. CDR3 coding DNA: TGTGCCACCAGCAGAGGTTCTGCTGGGACTGCCCAAGAGACCCAGTACTTC.

For this clone: The same CDR3 also results from other DNA sequences found in this sample. The chain carries TRBV5-4 and TRBJ1-5, with D unresolved. CDR3 length: 14 amino acids. Trimming removed 4 bases from V and 6 bases from J, with 14 bases in between. Germline V lookup: CDR1 SGHNT, CDR2 YYREEE (reference sequence). CDR3 in DNA: TGTGCCAGCAGCGTCTACGGAACAGTTCAGCCCCAGCATTTT. It specifies CASSVYGTVQPQHF.

In its sample, this clone was seen a few times. J is TRBJ2-5 and V is TRBV9; 9 bases match TRBD2. This CDR3 is 14 amino acids long. CDR1 and CDR2 (germline): SGDLS, YYNGEE. J lost 4 bases, V lost 2 bases, and 3 bases had no gene match. CDR3 protein: CASSVGGGGETQYF. The DNA for the CDR3 is TGTGCCAGCAGCGTCGGCGGGGGGGGAGAGACCCAGTACTTC.

The chain has TRBV18 and TRBJ2-1; 7 nucleotides align to TRBD2. V lost 3 bases to trimming and J lost 4 bases; unmatched junction nucleotides: 9. This CDR3 is 16 amino acids long. Germline CDR1 is KGHSH and CDR2 is LQKENI. The CDR3 DNA reads as TGTGCCAGCTCACCGTCCGGGACGGGGGGTTACAATGAGCAGTTCTTC. It specifies CASSPSGTGGYNEQFF.

The chain employs TRBV6-6 and TRBJ2-2; maybe TRBD1 (5 bases). Trimming took off 7 bases at V and 1 base at J, with 16 bases between the two ends. This CDR3 region has 16 residues. CDR1 is MNHNY and CDR2 is SVGAGI in the germline V gene (reference sequence). The CDR3 is CASTRKDIKNTGELFF. CDR3 DNA: TGTGCCAGCACACGGAAGGACATCAAGAACACCGGGGAGCTGTTTTTT.

This clone was observed once. The rearrangement links TRBV7-3 to TRBJ1-5; TRBD1 might be the D (6 bases). This CDR3 region has 12 residues. Germline lookup yields CDR1 SGHTA and CDR2 FQGTGA. Trimming left V 5 bases short and J 9 bases short, with 11 bases between. DNA of the CDR3: TGTGCCAGCAGCACCGGGACACCGCCCCAGCATTTT. This translates into CASSTGTPPQHF.

The chain links TRBV4-1 to TRBJ2-7; 7 nucleotides align to TRBD2. Germline lookup yields CDR1 MGHRA and CDR2 YSYEKL. With 4 bases clipped from V and 0 bases from J, the junction kept 6 bases outside the gene matches. CDR3 length: 15 residues. The CDR3 loop reads CASSPRGGASYEQYF. CDR3 in DNA: TGCGCCAGCAGCCCTAGGGGAGGGGCCTCCTACGAGCAGTACTTC.

This sequence joins TRBV14 and TRBJ2-3; D not resolved. The CDR3 length is 11 residues. Germline CDR1 and CDR2: SGHDN and FVKESK. The V gene lost 5 bases and the J gene lost 8 bases, with 8 bases spanning the gap. The CDR3 spells CASSSLLTQYF. The CDR3, as DNA: TGTGCCAGCAGCTCCCTCCTTACGCAGTATTTT.

This sequence joins TRBV5-6 and TRBJ2-7, with 8 bases that match TRBD2. The V gene's germline CDR1 is SGHDT and CDR2 YYEEEE. This CDR3 comprises 18 residues. After removal of 4 bases from V and 2 bases from J, the junction contained 17 bases not matched to a gene. CDR3 in amino acids: CASSQDGIIAGTAYEQYF. The CDR3 nucleotides read TGTGCCAGCAGCCAGGACGGTATAATAGCGGGAACAGCCTACGAGCAGTACTTC.

The chain employs TRBV11-3 and TRBJ2-1; 8 positions match TRBD2. With V trimmed by 0 bases and J by 4 bases, 2 bases remained unmatched. CDR1 is SGHNT, CDR2 YENEEA, per germline. The CDR3 spans 15 residues. The CDR3 DNA reads as TGTGCCAGCAGCTTAGAATCTAGCGGGTACAATGAGCAGTTCTTC. It encodes CASSLESSGYNEQFF.

The V and J genes are TRBV12-5 and TRBJ2-5; 7 nucleotides match TRBD1. J was trimmed by 4 bases and V by 6 bases; bases with no gene match: 11. Germline assignment: CDR1 LGHNT and CDR2 FRNRAP. This CDR3 has 15 amino acids. This CDR3 reads CASGLTQTGRETQYF. The CDR3, as DNA: TGTGCTAGTGGCCTCACGCAGACAGGGAGAGAGACCCAGTACTTC.

The chain links TRBV15 to TRBJ1-4, with 9 bases identical to TRBD1. The CDR3 runs 15 residues. V lost 3 bases, J lost 8 bases, and 7 bases stayed unmatched. Germline-derived CDR1 and CDR2 are LNHNV and YYDKDF (reference sequence). CDR3 DNA: TGTGCCACCAGCAGTCCGGGACAGGGCTGGGAAAAACTGTTTTTT. Protein sequence: CATSSPGQGWEKLFF.

The V gene is TRBV6-5, the J gene TRBJ1-6; 7 bases align to TRBD1. The CDR3 runs 16 residues. Per the germline V gene, CDR1 is MNHEY and CDR2 is SVGAGI. Germline trimming cut 0 bases from V and 7 bases from J; bases unmatched to any gene: 6. As DNA, the CDR3 is TGTGCCAGCAGTTACTCAGGGGGCCGGGGAAATTCACCCCTCCACTTT. Translation: CASSYSGGRGNSPLHF.

This rearrangement joins TRBV25-1 to TRBJ2-4, with D maybe TRBD1 (6 bases). Germline V CDR1 and CDR2: MGHDK, SYGVNS. V lost 3 bases and J lost 0, with 15 bases in between. The length of the CDR3 is 17 residues. This CDR3 reads CASSESGTPIAKNIQYF. CDR3 coding DNA: TGTGCCAGCAGTGAGTCCGGGACACCAATAGCCAAAAACATTCAGTACTTC. Variable domain in full (rest from reference TRBV25-1 and TRBJ2-4): EADIYQTPRYLVIGTGKKITLECSQTMGHDKMYWYQQDPGMELHLIHYSYGVNSTEKGDLSSESTVSRIRTEHFPLTLESARPSHTSQYLCASSESGTPIAKNIQYFGAGTRLSVL.